Listed below are T cell receptor beta chains from one sample, sequenced in a study of technical replicates of blood from a handful of donors. Clones were sequenced by immunoSEQ multiplex PCR, and TCRdb holds only the in-frame ones, with some missing. The table includes about 84,000 clones, about 90% detected once. Material: T cells isolated from PBMCs. Receptors were obtained from a human donor in good health. Each CDR3 is given with its conserved first and last residue. The size entry is marked missing in some rows and otherwise reads once, few, many or a size class.

>TRBJ2-1|TRBV7-3|-
CASSLAGGRYNEQFF
>TRBJ2-5|TRBV7-6|once
CASSFRLAEIQETQYF
>TRBJ1-1|TRBV4-1|-
CASSQVRDTEAFF
>TRBJ1-1|TRBV18|few
CASSPLGQGFDDTEAFF
>TRBJ2-7|TRBV19|-
CASTPGQAGPTTAYEQYF
>TRBJ2-7|TRBV27|-
CASSFGGNSYEQYF
>TRBJ1-1|TRBV19|-
CASRTGKDSNTEAFF
>TRBJ2-7|TRBV27|-
CASSVGQGDYEQYF
>TRBJ2-5|TRBV7-9|-
CASSLDGSSRETQYF
>TRBJ2-2|TRBV4-1|-
CASSRGGGELFF